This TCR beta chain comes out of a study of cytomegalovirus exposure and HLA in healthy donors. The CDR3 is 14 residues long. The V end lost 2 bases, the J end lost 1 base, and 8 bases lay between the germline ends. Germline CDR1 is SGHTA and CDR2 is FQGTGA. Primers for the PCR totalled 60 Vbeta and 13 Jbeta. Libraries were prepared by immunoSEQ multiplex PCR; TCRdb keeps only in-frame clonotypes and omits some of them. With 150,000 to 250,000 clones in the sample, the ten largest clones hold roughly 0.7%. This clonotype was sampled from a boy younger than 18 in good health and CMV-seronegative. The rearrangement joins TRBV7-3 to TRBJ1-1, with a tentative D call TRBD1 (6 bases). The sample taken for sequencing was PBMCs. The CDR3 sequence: CASSLSGQNTEAFF. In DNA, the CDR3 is TGTGCCAGCAGCTTATCGGGACAGAACACTGAAGCTTTCTTT.